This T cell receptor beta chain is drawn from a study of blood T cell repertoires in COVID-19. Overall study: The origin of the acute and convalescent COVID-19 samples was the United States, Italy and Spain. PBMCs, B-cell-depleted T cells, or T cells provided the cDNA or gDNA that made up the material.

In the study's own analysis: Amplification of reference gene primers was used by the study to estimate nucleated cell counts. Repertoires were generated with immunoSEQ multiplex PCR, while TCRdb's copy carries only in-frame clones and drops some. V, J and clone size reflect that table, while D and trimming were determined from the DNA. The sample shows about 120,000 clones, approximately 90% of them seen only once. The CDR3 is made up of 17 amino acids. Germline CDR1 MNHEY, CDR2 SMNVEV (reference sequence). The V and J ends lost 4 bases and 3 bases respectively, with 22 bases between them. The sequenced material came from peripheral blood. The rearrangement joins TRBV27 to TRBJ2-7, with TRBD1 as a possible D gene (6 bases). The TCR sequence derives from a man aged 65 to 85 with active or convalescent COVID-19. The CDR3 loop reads CASSSLWDRTDDYEQYF. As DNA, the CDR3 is TGTGCCAGCAGTTCGCTATGGGACCGGACAGATGACTACGAGCAGTACTTC.